This T cell receptor beta chain was profiled in a study of T cells in localized non-small cell lung cancer. Only in-frame clones appear in the TCRdb table, and some are missing; sequencing was by immunoSEQ multiplex PCR. The data show 19,000 or so clones, roughly 90% seen once. Germline CDR1 reads KGHSH; CDR2 reads LQKENI. The CDR3 covers 13 residues. Deletions cut 9 bases from V and 1 base from J, with 12 bases between. This sample comprised peripheral blood mononuclear cells, obtained before any cancer treatment. The sequence came from a male donor aged 60 or over with stage II lung adenocarcinoma. The chain uses TRBV18 and TRBJ1-1; a possible D gene is TRBD1 (5 bases). The CDR3 loop reads CASQEQANTEAFF. In nucleotides, the CDR3 is TGTGCCAGTCAAGAACAGGCGAACACTGAAGCTTTCTTT. Supplemented by reference TRBV18 and TRBJ1-1, the full variable domain reads NAGVMQNPRHLVRRRGQEARLRCSPMKGHSHVYWYRQLPEEGLKFMVYLQKENIIDESGMPKERFSAEFPKEGPSILRIQQVVRGDSAAYFCASQEQANTEAFFGQGTRLTVV.